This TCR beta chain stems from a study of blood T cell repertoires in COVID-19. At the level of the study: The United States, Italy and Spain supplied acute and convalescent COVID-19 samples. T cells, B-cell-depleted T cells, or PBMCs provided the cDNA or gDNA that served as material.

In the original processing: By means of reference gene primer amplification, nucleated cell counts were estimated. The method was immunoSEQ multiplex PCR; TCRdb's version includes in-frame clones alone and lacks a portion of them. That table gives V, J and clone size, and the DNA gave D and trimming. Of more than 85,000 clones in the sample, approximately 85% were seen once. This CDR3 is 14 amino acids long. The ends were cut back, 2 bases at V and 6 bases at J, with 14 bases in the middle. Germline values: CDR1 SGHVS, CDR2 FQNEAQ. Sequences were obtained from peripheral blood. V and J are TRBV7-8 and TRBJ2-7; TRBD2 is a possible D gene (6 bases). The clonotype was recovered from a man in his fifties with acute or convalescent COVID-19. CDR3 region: CASSLSERAGEQYF. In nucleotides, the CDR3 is TGTGCCAGCAGCTTATCTGAGCGGGCGGGCGAGCAGTACTTC.